The 29 T cell receptor beta chains in this list originate from one sample, sequenced in a study of cytomegalovirus exposure and HLA in healthy donors. PCR employed 60 Vbeta and 13 Jbeta primers. Only in-frame clones appear in the TCRdb table, and some are missing; sequencing was by immunoSEQ multiplex PCR. The sample carries 140,000 to 150,000 clones, approximately 78% recorded once. Sequencing used PBMCs. The receptors originated from a woman in her late teens or twenties in good health and CMV-seropositive.

The rearrangement uses TRBV15 and TRBJ2-3, with TRBD1 matching 7 bases. There are 15 residues in the CDR3. With 5 bases clipped from V and 4 bases from J, the junction kept 9 bases outside the gene matches. The germline V gene encodes CDR1 LNHNV and CDR2 YYDKDF (reference sequence). The CDR3 is CATSPETGSPDTQYF. The CDR3 DNA follows: TGTGCCACCAGCCCTGAGACAGGGAGCCCAGATACGCAGTATTTT. The entire variable domain, with the rest obtained from reference TRBV15 and TRBJ2-3, is as follows: DAMVIQNPRYQVTQFGKPVTLSCSQTLNHNVMYWYQQKSSQAPKLLFHYYDKDFNNEADTPDNFQSRRPNTSFCFLDIRSPGLGDTAMYLCATSPETGSPDTQYFGPGTRLTVL.

The chain has TRBV13 and TRBJ1-1; tentatively, D is TRBD1 (5 bases). This CDR3 comprises 16 residues. V lost 3 bases and J lost 4, with 18 bases in between. The germline CDR1 and CDR2 sequences are PRHDT and FYEKMQ (reference sequence). The CDR3 here is CASSFLGHTVSTEAFF. Here the CDR3 DNA reads TGTGCCAGCAGCTTCCTCGGACATACTGTCAGCACTGAAGCTTTCTTT.

The CDR3 DNA sequence: TGTGCCAGCTCCTCCGCCCGACTAGCGAGGAACACCGGGGAGCTGTTTTTT. Its protein is CASSSARLARNTGELFF. The V gene is TRBV13, the J gene TRBJ2-2, with 8 nucleotides matching TRBD2. Trimming at V came to 8 bases and at J to 1 base, leaving 12 bases not matched to a gene. CDR1 PRHDT and CDR2 FYEKMQ come from the germline V gene (reference sequence). This CDR3 has 17 amino acids. Together with reference TRBV13 and TRBJ2-2, the CDR3 gives the full variable domain: AAGVIQSPRHLIKEKRETATLKCYPIPRHDTVYWYQQGPGQDPQFLISFYEKMQSDKGSIPDRFSAQQFSDYHSELNMSSLELGDSALYFCASSSARLARNTGELFFGEGSRLTVL.

The chain is built from TRBV7-2 and TRBJ1-2, with TRBD1 identical over 7 bases. CDR3 length equals 14 residues. Germline CDR1 SGHTA, CDR2 FQGNSA. The ends lost 5 bases at V and 5 bases at J; junction bases unmatched: 8. The CDR3 protein is CASSPSGTEYGYTF. CDR3 nucleotides: TGTGCCAGCAGCCCCTCCGGGACAGAGTATGGCTACACCTTC.

This clone appeared once. The J gene is TRBJ1-1, the V gene TRBV5-1; the D is unclear. The V gene's germline CDR1 is SGHRS and CDR2 YFSETQ. The germline V and J ends were trimmed by 0 bases and 0 bases, with 15 bases remaining between them. This CDR3 is built from 17 residues. The CDR3, as DNA: TGCGCCAGCAGCTTGGGCATCGCGGGCCTCATGAACACTGAAGCTTTCTTT. Its translation: CASSLGIAGLMNTEAFF.

V and J are TRBV28 and TRBJ1-5; no clear D. The CDR3 contains 12 residues. Germline V gene sequence: CDR1 MDHEN, CDR2 SYDVKM. V was shortened by 5 bases and J by 4 bases, with 6 bases between the two germline ends. The CDR3 loop is CASSLPNQPQHF. The CDR3 DNA sequence: TGTGCCAGCAGTCTCCCGAATCAGCCCCAGCATTTT.

This clone was found a few times. The chain is built from TRBV29-1 and TRBJ2-3, with 7 bases aligning to TRBD1. V was clipped by 6 bases and J by 3 bases; unmatched bases: 3. CDR3 length: 12 residues. Germline lookup yields CDR1 SQVTM and CDR2 ANQGSEA. CDR3 amino acids: CSVGQITDTQYF. The CDR3 nucleotides are TGCAGCGTGGGACAGATTACAGATACGCAGTATTTT.

The V and J genes are TRBV19 and TRBJ1-1; D not certain. The CDR3 loop spans 13 amino acids. Trimming took off 4 bases at V and 1 base at J, with 7 bases between the two ends. Germline CDR1 is LNHDA and CDR2 is SQIVND (reference sequence). CDR3 sequence reads: CASSSGTNTEAFF. The CDR3 DNA reads as TGTGCCAGTAGTAGCGGAACGAACACTGAAGCTTTCTTT.

This clone was counted only a few times. CDR3 sequence: CASSPTGRTGNTIYF. The DNA for the CDR3 is TGTGCCAGCAGCCCGACCGGGAGAACGGGAAACACCATATATTTT. The chain recombines TRBV2 with TRBJ1-3; D unclear. Germline V CDR1 and CDR2: SNHLY, FYNNEI. V was pared by 6 bases and J by 4 bases, with 16 bases between. This CDR3 is built from 15 residues.

The chain carries TRBV18 and TRBJ1-3, with 7 bases matching TRBD1. CDR1 KGHSH and CDR2 LQKENI come from the germline V gene. This CDR3 is 14 amino acids long. J lost 4 bases, V lost 4 bases, and 4 bases had no gene match. CDR3 DNA: TGTGCCAGCTCACAACAGGGGACCGGAAACACCATATATTTT. Translation: CASSQQGTGNTIYF.

The chain combines TRBV5-1 with TRBJ2-5; 13 bases are shared with TRBD2. V shed 4 bases and J 9 bases; nucleotides not matched to a gene: 12. This CDR3 has 16 amino acids. Looked up from germline, CDR1 is SGHRS and CDR2 is YFSETQ. The DNA of the CDR3 is TGCGCCAGCAGCCCTGGACTAGCGGGGGCCGGGATGGCCCAGTACTTC. Its translation is CASSPGLAGAGMAQYF.

The chain has TRBV19 and TRBJ1-1; D uncertain. From germline, CDR1 is LNHDA and CDR2 SQIVND (reference sequence). This CDR3 comprises 8 residues. V gave up 9 bases and J gave up 10 bases, with 6 bases separating them. The CDR3 is CASVLAFF. In DNA, the CDR3 is TGTGCCAGCGTCTTAGCTTTCTTT.

The rearrangement links TRBV13 to TRBJ2-4; D may be TRBD2 (5 bases). V lost 5 bases and J 3 bases, leaving 14 bases between the germline ends. The germline V gene has CDR1 PRHDT and CDR2 FYEKMQ (reference sequence). This CDR3 has 15 amino acids. In DNA form, the CDR3 reads TGTGCCAGCAGCGAGGGTCAGTGGGGCAAAAACATTCAGTACTTC. Residues: CASSEGQWGKNIQYF.

CDR3 amino acids: CASSEVVSEQFF. CDR3 nucleotides: TGTGCCAGCAGTGAAGTGGTGAGTGAGCAGTTCTTC. The chain carries TRBV2 and TRBJ2-1; D gene unclear. CDR3 length: 12 residues. V was shortened by 1 base and J by 9 bases, with 7 bases between the two germline ends. Germline V lookup: CDR1 SNHLY, CDR2 FYNNEI. Variable domain in full (rest from reference TRBV2 and TRBJ2-1): EPEVTQTPSHQVTQMGQEVILRCVPISNHLYFYWYRQILGQKVEFLVSFYNNEISEKSEIFDDQFSVERPDGSNFTLKIRSTKLEDSAMYFCASSEVVSEQFFGPGTRLTVL.

The chain employs TRBV9 and TRBJ2-7, with a possible D match to TRBD2 (5 bases). The CDR3 totals 15 residues. Looked up from germline, CDR1 is SGDLS and CDR2 is YYNGEE. Trimming took 0 bases from V and 6 from J, leaving 16 bases between them. The CDR3 DNA reads as TGTGCCAGCAGCGTAGAAGGTGTTCCGGGGTTCGAGCAGTACTTC. Translating it yields CASSVEGVPGFEQYF. Variable domain in full (rest from reference TRBV9 and TRBJ2-7): DSGVTQTPKHLITATGQRVTLRCSPRSGDLSVYWYQQSLDQGLQFLIQYYNGEERAKGNILERFSAQQFPDLHSELNLSSLELGDSALYFCASSVEGVPGFEQYFGPGTRLTVT.

The chain joins TRBV11-2 to TRBJ1-2, with D possibly matching TRBD1 (6 bases). This CDR3 region has 13 residues. CDR1 is SGHAT and CDR2 is FQNNGV in the germline V gene. V was cut by 3 bases and J by 7 bases, with 12 bases left in between. The CDR3 is CASSFVTGGGYTF. CDR3 nucleotide sequence: TGTGCCAGCAGCTTTGTGACAGGAGGTGGCTACACCTTC.

The chain uses TRBV25-1 and TRBJ2-1; TRBD2 might be the D (6 bases). V lost 2 bases, J lost 1 base, and 9 bases lay in between. The CDR3 is 15 amino acids. Germline V lookup: CDR1 MGHDK, CDR2 SYGVNS. DNA for the CDR3: TGTGCCAGCAGTGAAGCCGGGGGATCCTACAATGAGCAGTTCTTC. Translated: CASSEAGGSYNEQFF.

CDR3 protein: CASTSDPGQNTEAFF. In nucleotides, the CDR3 is TGTGCTAGTACGTCCGACCCGGGACAGAACACTGAAGCTTTCTTT. This chain uses TRBV12-5 with TRBJ1-1, with TRBD1 as a possible D gene (6 bases). The germline V gene has CDR1 LGHNT and CDR2 FRNRAP. The CDR3 loop spans 15 amino acids. Trimming removed 8 bases at V and 1 base at J, with 17 bases between.

The J gene is TRBJ1-2, the V gene TRBV11-2; D is undetermined. Per the germline V gene, CDR1 is SGHAT and CDR2 is FQNNGV. Trimming took 1 base from V and 6 from J, leaving 9 bases between them. The length of the CDR3 is 13 residues. The CDR3 DNA reads as TGTGCCAGCAGCTTAGTTCACGGGGATGGCTACACCTTC. Encoded protein: CASSLVHGDGYTF.

Details on this clone: The junction does not match germline at one end; this may be a read error. This chain joins TRBV7-9 and TRBJ1-1, with 10 positions matching TRBD1. CDR1 SEHNR and CDR2 FQNEAQ come from the germline V gene (reference sequence). CDR3 length: 17 residues. The CDR3 spells CSSSLATGGGGGTEAFF. Written as DNA, the CDR3 is TGTTCCAGCAGCTTAGCGACAGGGGGCGGGGGGGGCACTGAAGCTTTCTTT.

This clone has a single count. The rearrangement joins TRBV13 to TRBJ2-7, with 10 nucleotides matching TRBD2. V lost 8 bases, J lost 4 bases, and 5 bases stayed unmatched. The CDR3 totals 13 residues. The germline V gene has CDR1 PRHDT and CDR2 FYEKMQ (reference sequence). This chain's CDR3 is CASSLAGFYEQYF. The DNA for the CDR3 is TGTGCCAGCTCACTAGCGGGGTTTTACGAGCAGTACTTC.

The gene calls are TRBV6-5 and TRBJ2-1, with TRBD2 matching 9 bases. With V trimmed by 0 bases and J by 5 bases, 5 bases remained unmatched. The CDR3 covers 16 residues. Germline V lookup: CDR1 MNHEY, CDR2 SVGAGI. The CDR3 DNA reads TGTGCCAGCAGTTACTCGAGCGGGGGGCCAAACAATGAGCAGTTCTTC. As protein: CASSYSSGGPNNEQFF.

The chain recombines TRBV9 with TRBJ1-1, with a possible D match to TRBD1 (5 bases). Trimming stripped 3 bases from V and 5 bases from J, with 14 bases between. Germline V gives CDR1 SGDLS, CDR2 YYNGEE. This CDR3 region has 14 residues. The CDR3 protein is CASSAQGGWTEAFF. The CDR3 DNA is TGTGCCAGCAGCGCTCAGGGCGGATGGACTGAAGCTTTCTTT. The variable domain in full, completed from reference TRBV9 and TRBJ1-1, reads DSGVTQTPKHLITATGQRVTLRCSPRSGDLSVYWYQQSLDQGLQFLIQYYNGEERAKGNILERFSAQQFPDLHSELNLSSLELGDSALYFCASSAQGGWTEAFFGQGTRLTVV.

This clone was seen a handful of times. This sequence joins TRBV6-4 and TRBJ2-1, with 7 bases lining up with TRBD2. Germline V gives CDR1 MRHNA, CDR2 SNTAGT. CDR3 length: 14 residues. The trim removed 4 bases at V and 5 bases at J, leaving 5 bases unmatched. The CDR3 protein is CASSVTSENNEQFF. DNA of the CDR3: TGTGCCAGCAGTGTAACTAGCGAGAACAATGAGCAGTTCTTC.

The chain employs TRBV30 and TRBJ1-2; D not resolved. V shed 2 bases and J shed 4 bases, with 8 bases lying between them. The germline V gene has CDR1 GTSNPN and CDR2 SVGIG (reference sequence). This CDR3 is built from 12 residues. CDR3 in DNA: TGTGCCTGGAGTTTTTCCCTCTATGGCTACACCTTC. This translates into CAWSFSLYGYTF.

V is TRBV27 and J is TRBJ2-1, with D possibly TRBD1 on 6 matching bases. The CDR3 length is 14 residues. V was clipped by 0 bases and J by 7 bases, with 10 bases between them. CDR1 and CDR2 from the germline V gene are MNHEY and SMNVEV (reference sequence). The CDR3 loop is CASSLSARGNEQFF. The CDR3 nucleotides are TGTGCCAGCAGTTTATCGGCCAGGGGTAATGAGCAGTTCTTC.

The rearrangement uses TRBV7-2 and TRBJ2-5; D is ambiguous. Per the germline V gene, CDR1 is SGHTA and CDR2 is FQGNSA. This CDR3 spans 13 amino acids. V lost 2 bases and J lost 7, with 11 bases in between. The chain's CDR3 is CASSLPTRGTQYF. DNA of the CDR3: TGTGCCAGCAGCTTACCAACGCGAGGGACCCAGTACTTC.

The chain carries TRBV11-3 and TRBJ2-3; D remains unclear. The CDR3 runs to 14 residues. Trimming pared 4 bases from V and 5 bases from J, leaving 13 bases between. The germline gives CDR1 SGHNT, CDR2 YENEEA. The DNA for the CDR3 is TGTGCCAGCAGCTCCCCCCGGTTCGGAGATACGCAGTATTTT. It specifies CASSSPRFGDTQYF.

The chain couples TRBV18 to TRBJ2-2; 7 bases match TRBD1. Losses at the gene ends were 6 bases for V and 4 bases for J; bases not matched to a gene: 11. The CDR3 is 16 residues long. CDR1 is KGHSH, CDR2 LQKENI, per germline. CDR3 region: CASSIQGIVGTGELFF. Here the CDR3 DNA reads TGTGCCAGCTCGATACAGGGGATCGTAGGCACCGGGGAGCTGTTTTTT.